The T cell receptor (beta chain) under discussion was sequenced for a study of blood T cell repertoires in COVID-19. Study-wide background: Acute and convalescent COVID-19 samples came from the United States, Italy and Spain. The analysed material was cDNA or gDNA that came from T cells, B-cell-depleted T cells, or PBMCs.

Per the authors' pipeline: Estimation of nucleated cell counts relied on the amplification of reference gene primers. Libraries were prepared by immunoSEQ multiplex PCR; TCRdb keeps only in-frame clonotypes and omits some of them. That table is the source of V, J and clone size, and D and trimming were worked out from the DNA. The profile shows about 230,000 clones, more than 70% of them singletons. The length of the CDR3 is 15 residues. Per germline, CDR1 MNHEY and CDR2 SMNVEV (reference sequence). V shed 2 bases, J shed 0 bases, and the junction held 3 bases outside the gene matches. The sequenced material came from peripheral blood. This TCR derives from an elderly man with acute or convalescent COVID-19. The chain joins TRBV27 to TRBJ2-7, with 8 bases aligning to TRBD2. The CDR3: CASSLDSGNSYEQYF. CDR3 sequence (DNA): TGTGCCAGCAGTTTAGATAGCGGGAACTCCTACGAGCAGTACTTC.